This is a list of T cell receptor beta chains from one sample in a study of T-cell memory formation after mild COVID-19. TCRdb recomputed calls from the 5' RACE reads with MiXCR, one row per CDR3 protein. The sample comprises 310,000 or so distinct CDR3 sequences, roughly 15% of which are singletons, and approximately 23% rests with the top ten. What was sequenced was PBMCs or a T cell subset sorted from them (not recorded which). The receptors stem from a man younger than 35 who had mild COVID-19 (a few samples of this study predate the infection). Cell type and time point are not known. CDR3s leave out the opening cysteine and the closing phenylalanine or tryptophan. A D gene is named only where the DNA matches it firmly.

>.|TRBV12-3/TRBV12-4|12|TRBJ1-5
ASHPGYSNQPQH
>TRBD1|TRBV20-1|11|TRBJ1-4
SAPTGVDEKLF
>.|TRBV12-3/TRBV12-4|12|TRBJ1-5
ASTRAQENQPQH
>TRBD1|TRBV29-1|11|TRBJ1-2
SARDRESYGYT
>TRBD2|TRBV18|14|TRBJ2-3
ASSPVTSGLTDTQY
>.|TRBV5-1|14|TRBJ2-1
ASSPPGRRGFNEQF
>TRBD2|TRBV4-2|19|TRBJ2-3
ASSQDGTRVAKRGRSDTQY
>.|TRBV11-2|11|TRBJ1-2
ASSPGWDPGYT
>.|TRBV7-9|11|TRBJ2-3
ASSLEVPDTQY
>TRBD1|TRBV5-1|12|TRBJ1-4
ASSLQGVEEKLF
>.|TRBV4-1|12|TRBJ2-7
ASSPKGDAYEQY
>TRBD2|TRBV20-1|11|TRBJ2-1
SAVAGGYNEQF
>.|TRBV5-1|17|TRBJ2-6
ASSPTIQGGASGANVLT
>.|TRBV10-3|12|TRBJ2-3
AISDPQTWNTQY
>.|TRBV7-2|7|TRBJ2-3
ASTDTQY
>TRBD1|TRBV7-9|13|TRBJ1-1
ASQDRGMPATEAF
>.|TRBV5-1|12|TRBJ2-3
ASSVTVGTDTQY
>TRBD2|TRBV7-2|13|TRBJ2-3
ASSLSGGGGDTQY
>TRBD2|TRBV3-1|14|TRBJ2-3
ASSQGTSGVQGTQY
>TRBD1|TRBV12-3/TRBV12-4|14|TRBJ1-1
ASSPGTGYSGGGAF
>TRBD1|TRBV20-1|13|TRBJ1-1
SAKGQGDGDTEAF
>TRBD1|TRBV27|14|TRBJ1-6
ASSPHSGTENSPLH
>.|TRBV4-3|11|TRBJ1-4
ASSQPGDEKLF
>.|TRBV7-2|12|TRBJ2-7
ASSLGGGYDEQY
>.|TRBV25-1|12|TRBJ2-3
ASKGVWSTDTQY
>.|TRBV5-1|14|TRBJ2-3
ASSSSRGFGSDTQY
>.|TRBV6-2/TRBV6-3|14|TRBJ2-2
AIARDGTSNTGELF
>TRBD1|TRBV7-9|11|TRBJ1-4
ASSFPGQPPGL
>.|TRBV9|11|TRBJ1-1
ASSIAWGTEAF
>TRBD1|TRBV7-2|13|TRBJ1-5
ASSLVSRGRQPQH
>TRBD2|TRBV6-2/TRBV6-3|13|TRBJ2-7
ASSYPRGASYEQY
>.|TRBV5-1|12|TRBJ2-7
ASKAWRVTYEQY
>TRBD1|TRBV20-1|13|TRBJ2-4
SARDPRTGANIQY
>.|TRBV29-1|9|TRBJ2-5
SVTGYETQY
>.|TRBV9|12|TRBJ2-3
ASSVYPTSDTQY
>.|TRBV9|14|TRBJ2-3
ASSYREASGTDTQY
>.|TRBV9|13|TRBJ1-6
ASSVATGLNSPLH
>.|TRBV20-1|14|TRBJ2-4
SARDLEGRAKNIQY
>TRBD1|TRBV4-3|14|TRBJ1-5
ASSRPGQDLNQPQH
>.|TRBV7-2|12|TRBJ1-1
ASSLGGVAPEAF
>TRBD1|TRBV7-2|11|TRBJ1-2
ASSRDSPYGYT
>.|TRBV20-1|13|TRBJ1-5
SARDRHYSNQPQH
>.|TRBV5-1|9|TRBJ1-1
ASRLATEAF
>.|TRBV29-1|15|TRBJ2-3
SATRVRTDERADTQY
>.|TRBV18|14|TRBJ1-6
ASSVRMEAWNSPLH
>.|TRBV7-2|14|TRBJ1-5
ASSSPGLSSNQPQH
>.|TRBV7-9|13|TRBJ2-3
ASSQRGGRADTQY
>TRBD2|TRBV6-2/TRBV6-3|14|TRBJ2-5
ASSFGLAGVAETQY
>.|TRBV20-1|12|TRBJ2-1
SASRLVVYNEQF
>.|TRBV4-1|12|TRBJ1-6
ASSQPRQNSPLH
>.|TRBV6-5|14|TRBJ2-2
ASSYTGTINTGELF
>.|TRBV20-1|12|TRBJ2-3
SARPGTNTDTQY
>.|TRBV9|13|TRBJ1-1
ASSVVGEGRTEAF
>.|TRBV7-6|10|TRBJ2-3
ASSFGEDTQY
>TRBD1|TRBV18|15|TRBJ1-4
ASSRSNTGTAYEKLF
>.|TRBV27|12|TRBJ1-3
ASRARASGNTIY